A single sample is the source of the 21 T cell receptor beta chains below, sequenced in a study of blood T cell repertoires in COVID-19. Data came from immunoSEQ multiplex PCR; TCRdb stores just in-frame clones and leaves some out. The sample carries some 45,000 clones, approximately 85% recorded once. Sequenced material: peripheral blood. The source is a woman of 80 years or more with acute or convalescent COVID-19.

This chain connects TRBV27 to TRBJ2-3, with D tentatively TRBD2 (6 bases). The CDR3 has 14 amino acids. V was cut by 2 bases and J by 1 base, with 7 bases left in between. The V gene's germline CDR1 is MNHEY and CDR2 SMNVEV (reference sequence). The DNA for the CDR3 is TGTGCCAGCAGTTTAAAGCGGGGCACAGATACGCAGTATTTT. Amino acid sequence: CASSLKRGTDTQYF.

The chain carries TRBV19 and TRBJ2-3, with D possibly matching TRBD1 (5 bases). This CDR3 is 13 amino acids long. Trimming left V 4 bases short and J 2 bases short, with 7 bases between. Germline assignment: CDR1 LNHDA and CDR2 SQIVND (reference sequence). CDR3 coding DNA: TGTGCCAGTAGTAGCAGGGTCACAGATACGCAGTATTTT. It specifies CASSSRVTDTQYF.

To note about this clone: Other nucleotide sequences in the sample specify the same CDR3. The chain carries TRBV7-8 and TRBJ2-7, with D possibly being TRBD1 or TRBD2 (9 bases each). The V end lost 5 bases, the J end lost 0 bases, and 29 bases lay between the germline ends. The CDR3 sequence is 20 residues long. Looked up from germline, CDR1 is SGHVS and CDR2 is FQNEAQ. DNA for the CDR3: TGTGCCAGCAGCAAGGGACAGGGTTGGGAAGGGCGGGGGGGCTCCTACGAGCAGTACTTC. Its protein is CASSKGQGWEGRGGSYEQYF.

This chain connects TRBV11-2 to TRBJ1-2; 7 bases align to TRBD1. Germline V gives CDR1 SGHAT, CDR2 FQNNGV. With V trimmed by 5 bases and J by 4 bases, 4 bases remained unmatched. This CDR3 contains 13 residues. The CDR3 DNA follows: TGTGCCAGCAGCCCCGGGACAGCCTATGGCTACACCTTC. Its protein is CASSPGTAYGYTF.

This clone has a handful of counts. J is TRBJ1-1 and V is TRBV10-3; possibly TRBD1 for D (5 bases). The germline CDR1 and CDR2 sequences are ENHRY and SYGVKD. Trimming shortened V by 8 bases and J by 3 bases, and 16 bases separated the two germline ends. This CDR3 region has 14 residues. The DNA for the CDR3 is TGTGCCATCGGGACTTTGGGGGAGGACACTGAAGCTTTCTTT. Its protein product is CAIGTLGEDTEAFF.

With regard to this clone: Other DNA sequences of this sample code for an identical CDR3. V gene TRBV14 combines with J gene TRBJ2-5; D unresolved. Deletions cut 0 bases from V and 1 base from J, with 6 bases between. The CDR3 has 14 amino acids. The germline V gene has CDR1 SGHDN and CDR2 FVKESK. The chain's CDR3 is CASSQDTVQETQYF. DNA of the CDR3: TGTGCCAGCAGCCAAGATACAGTCCAAGAGACCCAGTACTTC. The full variable domain, completed using reference TRBV14 and TRBJ2-5, is EAGVTQFPSHSVIEKGQTVTLRCDPISGHDNLYWYRRVMGKEIKFLLHFVKESKQDESGMPNNRFLAERTGGTYSTLKVQPAELEDSGVYFCASSQDTVQETQYFGPGTRLLVL.

The gene calls are TRBV29-1 and TRBJ1-1, with D unclear. The CDR3 covers 13 residues. Germline CDR1 and CDR2: SQVTM and ANQGSEA. V was pared by 3 bases and J by 3 bases, with 11 bases between. CDR3 protein: CSVEAVRDTEAFF. The CDR3 nucleotides are TGCAGCGTTGAGGCCGTGAGGGACACTGAAGCTTTCTTT.

The J gene is TRBJ2-7, the V gene TRBV21-1; the table assigns TRBD1, which was not confirmed against the DNA. TRBV21-1 is flagged as a pseudogene. The CDR3 runs 14 residues. The CDR3: CASSKQADSYEQYF. CDR3 DNA sequence: TGTGCCAGCAGCAAACAGGCAGACTCCTACGAGCAGTACTTC.

The gene calls are TRBV5-1 and TRBJ2-5, with D hard to call. V dropped 1 base and J dropped 4 bases, with 8 bases sitting between them. From germline, CDR1 is SGHRS and CDR2 YFSETQ. The CDR3 contains 13 residues. CDR3 sequence reads: CASSLTITETQYF. The DNA of the CDR3 is TGCGCCAGCAGCTTGACTATTACAGAGACCCAGTACTTC.

V usage is TRBV27 and J usage is TRBJ2-7, with 7 bases lining up with TRBD1. Germline V gene sequence: CDR1 MNHEY, CDR2 SMNVEV (reference sequence). With V trimmed by 3 bases and J by 6 bases, 11 bases remained unmatched. The CDR3 has 15 residues. This chain's CDR3 is CASSFARDRASEQYF. The CDR3 DNA sequence: TGTGCCAGCAGTTTTGCCCGAGACAGGGCCTCCGAGCAGTACTTC.

This sequence joins TRBV7-9 and TRBJ2-2; the D is unclear. Per the germline V gene, CDR1 is SEHNR and CDR2 is FQNEAQ (reference sequence). With 6 bases removed from V and 1 base from J, the gap between germline ends came to 15 bases. The CDR3 covers 16 residues. The CDR3 loop reads CASRSEFGGNTGELFF. DNA of the CDR3: TGTGCCAGCAGGTCAGAATTTGGCGGGAACACCGGGGAGCTGTTTTTT.

The rearrangement links TRBV5-1 to TRBJ1-3, with no clear D. Germline assignment: CDR1 SGHRS and CDR2 YFSETQ. The CDR3 totals 17 residues. V lost 0 bases and J 0 bases, leaving 13 bases between the germline ends. The CDR3 sequence is CASSLAGHLNSGNTIYF. CDR3 in DNA: TGCGCCAGCAGCTTGGCCGGTCACTTAAACTCTGGAAACACCATATATTTT.

V and J are TRBV27 and TRBJ1-4; the D gene is possibly TRBD1 (5 bases). The germline gives CDR1 MNHEY, CDR2 SMNVEV (reference sequence). This CDR3 is 14 amino acids long. With 4 bases removed from V and 4 bases from J, the gap between germline ends came to 10 bases. The DNA for the CDR3 is TGTGCCAGCAGTTCCAGACAGTTTAATGAAAAACTGTTTTTT. Its protein is CASSSRQFNEKLFF. Supplemented by reference TRBV27 and TRBJ1-4, the full variable domain reads EAQVTQNPRYLITVTGKKLTVTCSQNMNHEYMSWYRQDPGLGLRQIYYSMNVEVTDKGDVPEGYKVSRKEKRNFPLILESPSPNQTSLYFCASSSRQFNEKLFFGSGTQLSVL.

The J gene is TRBJ2-7, the V gene TRBV14; TRBD2 agrees at 9 bases. The J segment lost 5 bases and the V segment lost 1 base, leaving 12 bases of the junction unmatched. Germline CDR1 reads SGHDN; CDR2 reads FVKESK. The length of the CDR3 is 17 residues. The CDR3 loop is CASSQGLGSGGRHEQYF. The CDR3 bases are TGTGCCAGCAGCCAAGGCCTGGGTAGCGGGGGCCGCCACGAGCAGTACTTC.

This clone has more than one count but fewer than ten. The chain joins TRBV19 to TRBJ2-3; 13 bases are a match to TRBD2. Germline V CDR1 and CDR2: LNHDA, SQIVND (reference sequence). The CDR3 contains 15 residues. V gave up 8 bases and J gave up 4 bases; unmatched junction bases: 6. CDR3 loop: CASRTSGSTADTQYF. CDR3 in DNA: TGTGCCAGTCGGACTAGCGGGAGTACGGCAGATACGCAGTATTTT.

V is TRBV11-2 and J is TRBJ1-1; D unclear. The germline V and J ends were trimmed by 3 bases and 8 bases, with 7 bases remaining between them. Per germline, CDR1 SGHAT and CDR2 FQNNGV. This CDR3 contains 11 residues. CDR3 bases: TGTGCCAGCAGCTTTAGAGGGGAAGCTTTCTTT. Its translation: CASSFRGEAFF.

The chain uses TRBV2 and TRBJ1-1; D ambiguous. V was shortened by 2 bases and J by 3 bases, with 7 bases between the two germline ends. Looked up from germline, CDR1 is SNHLY and CDR2 is FYNNEI. The CDR3 contains 13 residues. This chain's CDR3 is CASSELEDTEAFF. The DNA of the CDR3 is TGTGCCAGCAGTGAACTGGAGGACACTGAAGCTTTCTTT.

The chain uses TRBV28 and TRBJ2-3, with 10 bases identical to TRBD1. The J segment lost 10 bases and the V segment lost 10 bases, leaving 14 bases of the junction unmatched. The CDR3 has 14 amino acids. The germline V gene encodes CDR1 MDHEN and CDR2 SYDVKM. CDR3 DNA: TGTGCCACGAGGACAGGGGGATACCATGAGGCGCAGTATTTT. This codes for CATRTGGYHEAQYF.

This clone was observed a handful of times. The gene calls are TRBV5-6 and TRBJ2-7; 7 nucleotides match TRBD2. This CDR3 region has 16 residues. Trimming at V came to 2 bases and at J to 4 bases, leaving 12 bases not matched to a gene. Germline V gives CDR1 SGHDT, CDR2 YYEEEE. In DNA form, the CDR3 reads TGTGCCAGCAGCTTCTCGATTCAGGGAGGGAGGTACGAGCAGTACTTC. Its protein product is CASSFSIQGGRYEQYF. The entire variable domain, with the rest obtained from reference TRBV5-6 and TRBJ2-7, is as follows: DAGVTQSPTHLIKTRGQQVTLRCSPKSGHDTVSWYQQALGQGPQFIFQYYEEEERQRGNFPDRFSGHQFPNYSSELNVNALLLGDSALYLCASSFSIQGGRYEQYFGPGTRLTVT.

The chain links TRBV6-5 to TRBJ2-7; D unclear. The CDR3 has 13 amino acids. V was pared by 2 bases and J by 2 bases, with 7 bases between. Looked up from germline, CDR1 is MNHEY and CDR2 is SVGAGI. CDR3 region: CASSYDSTYEQYF. The CDR3 nucleotides read TGTGCCAGCAGTTACGACTCTACCTACGAGCAGTACTTC.

J is TRBJ1-5 and V is TRBV6-5; D is possibly TRBD1 (6 bases). The CDR3 is 15 residues long. V shed 6 bases and J shed 2 bases, with 14 bases lying between them. Per germline, CDR1 MNHEY and CDR2 SVGAGI. CDR3 DNA sequence: TGTGCCAGCAGCCCCTTAGGACAGCGCAATCAGCCCCAGCATTTT. Translated, it gives CASSPLGQRNQPQHF.